This passage covers 8 T cell receptor beta chains from one sample sequenced in a study of post-analysis software for immune sequencing data. Study-wide results and caveats: Controls had lower frequencies than patients of four or five TRBV segments, which included TRBV5-6, TRBV5-1 and TRBV20-1.

Unique molecular identifiers were carried by the TCR beta cDNA libraries. MiXCR was run by TCRdb on the PCR reads, yielding one entry per CDR3 protein. This sample has hundreds of thousands of distinct CDR3 sequences; approximately 30% occur once, and the top ten carry under 0.7%. Their cognate antigens are unknown. Sequenced input: blood. The receptors here all came from a girl aged 5 to 17 with multiple sclerosis.

Comments on this clonotype: A junction end diverges from the germline sequence, so it may reflect a read error. The V call is TRBV19, the J call TRBJ2-5; 7 nucleotides align to TRBD1. Germline CDR1 reads LNHDA; CDR2 reads SQIVND (reference sequence). This CDR3 is built from 15 residues. CDR3 protein: CASSTTGLGGEAQYF. The CDR3 bases are TGTGCCAGTAGTACGACAGGGTTAGGAGGAGAGGCCCAGTACTTC.

A few counts support this clonotype. This chain connects TRBV11-1 to TRBJ1-2; weak D call: TRBD1 (5 bases). This CDR3 is built from 14 residues. CDR1 is SGHAT, CDR2 FQDESV, per germline (reference sequence). Deletions cut 5 bases from V and 2 bases from J, with 12 bases between. In nucleotides, the CDR3 is TGTGCCAGCAGCCCCCAGACAGAAAACTATGGCTACACCTTC. Translating it yields CASSPQTENYGYTF.

As to this clonotype: This may stem from a read error, because a much larger clone lies one nucleotide away. This sequence joins TRBV28 and TRBJ2-1; possibly TRBD2 for D (5 bases). This CDR3 comprises 14 residues. Germline V gene sequence: CDR1 MDHEN, CDR2 SYDVKM. Trimming left V 5 bases short and J 10 bases short, with 18 bases between. The DNA for the CDR3 is TGTGCCAGCAGTCACGACGGACTCCCCTACGAGCAGTTCTTC. It encodes CASSHDGLPYEQFF.

In DNA form, the CDR3 reads TGTGCCAGCAGTGGGGGCAAGCAGTTCTTC. Translation gives CASSGGKQFF. The chain couples TRBV28 to TRBJ2-1, with TRBD1 as a possible D gene (6 bases). CDR1 and CDR2 (germline): MDHEN, SYDVKM. V was clipped by 5 bases and J by 11 bases, with 7 bases between them. CDR3 length equals 10 residues.

This sequence joins TRBV3-1 and TRBJ1-1; D unresolved. The ends were cut back, 1 base at V and 7 bases at J, with 4 bases in the middle. The germline CDR1 and CDR2 sequences are LGHDT and YNNKEL (reference sequence). The CDR3 has 11 amino acids. In DNA form, the CDR3 reads TGTGCCAGCAGCCAAGTAAGTGAAGCTTTCTTT. Amino acids: CASSQVSEAFF.

J is TRBJ1-1 and V is TRBV27; D ambiguous. V shed 2 bases and J shed 3 bases, with 16 bases lying between them. The CDR3 extends over 16 amino acids. Germline V gene sequence: CDR1 MNHEY, CDR2 SMNVEV (reference sequence). The CDR3 coding sequence is TGTGCCAGCAGTTTAGGCGGTGGAGTCGGGGACACTGAAGCTTTCTTT. This encodes CASSLGGGVGDTEAFF.

The J gene is TRBJ2-1, the V gene TRBV4-3; D not certain. Germline lookup yields CDR1 LGHNA and CDR2 YSLEER. This CDR3 region has 14 residues. V was trimmed by 0 bases and J by 9 bases, leaving 12 bases between them. The CDR3 loop is CASSQDKKASEQFF. The CDR3, as DNA: TGCGCCAGCAGCCAAGACAAGAAGGCAAGTGAGCAGTTCTTC.

The chain uses TRBV20-1 and TRBJ2-4, with TRBD2 matching 8 bases. Trimming cost V 7 bases and J 5 bases; bases outside gene matches: 4. This CDR3 contains 12 residues. Germline assignment: CDR1 DFQATT and CDR2 SNEGSKA (reference sequence). DNA of the CDR3: TGCAGTGTCAGGCGGGGGGAAAACATTCAGTACTTC. It yields the protein CSVRRGENIQYF.